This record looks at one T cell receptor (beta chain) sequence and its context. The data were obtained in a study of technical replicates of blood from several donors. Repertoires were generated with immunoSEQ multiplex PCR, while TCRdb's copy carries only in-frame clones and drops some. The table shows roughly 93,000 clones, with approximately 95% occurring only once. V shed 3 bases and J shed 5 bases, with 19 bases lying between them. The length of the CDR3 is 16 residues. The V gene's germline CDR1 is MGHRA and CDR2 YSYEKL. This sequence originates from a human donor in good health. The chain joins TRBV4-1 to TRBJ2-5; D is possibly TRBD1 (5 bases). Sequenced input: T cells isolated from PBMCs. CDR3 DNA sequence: TGCGCCAGCAGCCACGCCCCCCCGGAAAAGGGGGAGACCCAGTACTTC. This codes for CASSHAPPEKGETQYF.